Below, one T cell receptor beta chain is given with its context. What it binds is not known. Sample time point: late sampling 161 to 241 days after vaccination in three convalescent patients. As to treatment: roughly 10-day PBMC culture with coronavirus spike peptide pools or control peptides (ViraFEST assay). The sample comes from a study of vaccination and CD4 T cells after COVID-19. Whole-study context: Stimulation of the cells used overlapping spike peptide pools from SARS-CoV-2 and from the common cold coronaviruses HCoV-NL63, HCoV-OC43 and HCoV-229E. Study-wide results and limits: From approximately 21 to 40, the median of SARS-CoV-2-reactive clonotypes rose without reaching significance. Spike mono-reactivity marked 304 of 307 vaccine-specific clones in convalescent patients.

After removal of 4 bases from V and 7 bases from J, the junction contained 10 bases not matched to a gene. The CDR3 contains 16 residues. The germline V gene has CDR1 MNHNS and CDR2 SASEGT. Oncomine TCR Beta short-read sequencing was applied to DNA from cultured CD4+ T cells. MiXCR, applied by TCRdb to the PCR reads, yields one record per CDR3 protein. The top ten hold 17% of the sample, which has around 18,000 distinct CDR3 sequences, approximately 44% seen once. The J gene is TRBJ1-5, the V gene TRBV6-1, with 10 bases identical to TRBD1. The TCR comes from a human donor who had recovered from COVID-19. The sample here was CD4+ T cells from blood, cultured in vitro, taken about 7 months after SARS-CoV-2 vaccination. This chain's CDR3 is CASSGFGQGVGQPQHF. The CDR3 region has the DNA TGTGCCAGCAGTGGATTTGGACAGGGGGTCGGGCAGCCCCAGCATTTT.